The 13 T cell receptor beta chains given below trace back to one sample, sequenced in a study of T cell repertoires in cytomegalovirus infection. These TCRs are of unknown antigen specificity. TCRdb recomputed calls from the reads with MiXCR, one row per CDR3 protein. This sample yields hundreds of thousands of distinct CDR3 sequences, of which around 32% are seen a single time; roughly 20% belongs to the top ten. This sample comprised cultured PBMCs, obtained from culture after CMV antigen stimulation. The receptors were sampled from a human donor in good health (CMV status not recorded). Some clones in this sample may be carry-over from other donors' samples.

This clonotype came up a few times. The chain is built from TRBV7-8 and TRBJ2-2; unclear D gene. This CDR3 has 14 amino acids. CDR1 SGHVS and CDR2 FQNEAQ come from the germline V gene. V was trimmed by 0 bases and J by 5 bases, leaving 7 bases between them. In DNA form, the CDR3 reads TGTGCCAGCAGCTTAGCGTATGGGACCGGGGAGCTGTTTTTT. Its protein product is CASSLAYGTGELFF.

The chain couples TRBV11-2 to TRBJ2-3; 7 bases line up with TRBD1. Germline CDR1 SGHAT, CDR2 FQNNGV. This CDR3 comprises 15 residues. Trimming cost V 4 bases and J 2 bases; bases outside gene matches: 6. CDR3 residues: CASSWGQSYTDTQYF. CDR3 coding DNA: TGTGCCAGCAGCTGGGGACAGAGTTACACAGATACGCAGTATTTT.

The CDR3 loop reads CASSYLTRPHNEQFF. The CDR3 region has the DNA TGTGCCAGCAGTTATCTTACCAGGCCACACAATGAGCAGTTCTTC. The chain recombines TRBV6-2 or TRBV6-3 with TRBJ2-1; D gene ambiguous. The CDR3 contains 15 residues. Per germline, CDR1 MNHEY and CDR2 SVGEGT. The V gene lost 3 bases and the J gene lost 5 bases, with 14 bases spanning the gap.

This clonotype was recorded a few times. The CDR3 here is CASSLGGGLPGELFF. The CDR3 coding sequence is TGTGCCAGCAGTTTGGGCGGGGGCCTCCCCGGGGAGCTGTTTTTT. The V call is TRBV12-3 or TRBV12-4, the J call TRBJ2-2; possibly TRBD2 for D (7 bases). The V and J ends lost 3 bases and 6 bases respectively, with 14 bases between them. The CDR3 length is 15 residues.

The chain joins TRBV4-1 to TRBJ1-6; 9 bases match TRBD1. The junction had 10 bases not matched to a gene; V was cut back by 4 bases and J by 6 bases. The CDR3 spans 17 residues. Per germline, CDR1 MGHRA and CDR2 YSYEKL. CDR3 loop: CASSLSPGDRANSPLHF. The CDR3 DNA reads as TGCGCCAGCAGCCTCAGTCCCGGGGACAGGGCTAATTCACCCCTCCACTTT.

The table lists this clonotype with a few counts. The J gene is TRBJ1-2, the V gene TRBV19; 7 bases are a match to TRBD1. V was pared by 6 bases and J by 4 bases, with 5 bases of the junction left unmatched. This CDR3 has 13 residues. Germline values: CDR1 LNHDA, CDR2 SQIVND (reference sequence). The CDR3 spells CASSNRGGYGYTF. The CDR3 nucleotides read TGTGCCAGTAGCAACAGGGGAGGCTATGGCTACACCTTC.

CDR3 residues: CASRKPGQKYEQYF. The CDR3 nucleotides read TGCGCCAGCAGGAAGCCGGGACAGAAATACGAGCAGTACTTC. This chain uses TRBV5-1 with TRBJ2-7; 7 positions match TRBD1. Germline V CDR1 and CDR2: SGHRS, YFSETQ. The CDR3 runs 14 residues. V trimming: 5 bases; J trimming: 4 bases; junction bases outside the gene matches: 9.

This clonotype was seen more than once but under ten times. The chain carries TRBV5-1 and TRBJ2-7, with 7 positions matching TRBD1. The CDR3 is made up of 13 amino acids. Per germline, CDR1 SGHRS and CDR2 YFSETQ. Losses at the gene ends were 4 bases for V and 5 bases for J; bases not matched to a gene: 6. DNA for the CDR3: TGCGCCAGCAGCACCAGACAGGGCGACGAGCAGTACTTC. Protein product: CASSTRQGDEQYF. The full variable domain, completed using reference TRBV5-1 and TRBJ2-7, is KAGVTQTPRYLIKTRGQQVTLSCSPISGHRSVSWYQQTPGQGLQFLFEYFSETQRNKGNFPGRFSGRQFSNSRSEMNVSTLELGDSALYLCASSTRQGDEQYFGPGTRLTVT.

V usage is TRBV4-1 and J usage is TRBJ2-2; TRBD2 might be the D (7 bases). The CDR3 contains 16 residues. Germline loops: CDR1 MGHRA, CDR2 YSYEKL. V dropped 3 bases and J dropped 4 bases, with 15 bases sitting between them. CDR3 in amino acids: CASSQAVGGGTGELFF. For the CDR3, the DNA is TGCGCCAGCAGCCAGGCCGTGGGAGGGGGCACCGGGGAGCTGTTTTTT.

This clonotype was seen a few times. The V gene is TRBV7-9, the J gene TRBJ2-1; tentative D call: TRBD2 (5 bases). Trimming left V 4 bases short and J 0 bases short, with 10 bases between. Looked up from germline, CDR1 is SEHNR and CDR2 is FQNEAQ (reference sequence). The CDR3 runs to 15 residues. The CDR3 DNA sequence: TGTGCCAGCAGCTGGACTCTCGGCTCCTACAATGAGCAGTTCTTC. Its translation is CASSWTLGSYNEQFF.

V and J are TRBV6-6 and TRBJ2-2, with TRBD1 matching over 9 bases. The CDR3 extends over 17 amino acids. V was clipped by 0 bases and J by 1 base; unmatched bases: 3. Looked up from germline, CDR1 is MNHNY and CDR2 is SVGAGI (reference sequence). The CDR3 DNA reads as TGTGCCAGCAGTTACTCTATGGACAGGGGGAACACCGGGGAGCTGTTTTTT. This sequence encodes CASSYSMDRGNTGELFF.

The chain joins TRBV10-3 to TRBJ2-7; tentative D call: TRBD2 (6 bases). The CDR3 consists of 14 residues. CDR1 and CDR2 from the germline V gene are ENHRY and SYGVKD. Trimming left V 5 bases short and J 2 bases short, with 13 bases between. Written as DNA, the CDR3 is TGTGCCATCAGTTCAGCGGGTCCCCCCTACGAGCAGTACTTC. Translated, it gives CAISSAGPPYEQYF.

This clonotype was seen a handful of times. V usage is TRBV3-1 and J usage is TRBJ2-4, with 11 positions matching TRBD2. Per germline, CDR1 LGHDT and CDR2 YNNKEL (reference sequence). V gave up 4 bases and J gave up 9 bases; unmatched junction bases: 23. The CDR3 spans 20 residues. The CDR3 here is CASSRITAPTSGSAAVIQYF. In nucleotides, the CDR3 is TGTGCCAGCAGCCGGATCACTGCCCCAACTAGCGGGAGTGCCGCCGTCATTCAGTACTTC.